Reported below is one T cell receptor beta chain. Its antigen is not known. This sample is part of a study of OX40 agonist ivuxolimab in advanced cancers. General study findings and limits: Doses of 0.1 to 3.0 mg/kg were accompanied by clonal expansion of CD4+ and CD8+ blood T cells by week 6.

Using immunoSEQ multiplex PCR, the repertoire was profiled, and TCRdb retains in-frame clones only, with some absent. The sample lists about 45,000 clones; roughly 84% were seen once. CDR1 and CDR2 from the germline V gene are SGHNT and YENEEA. Trimming took 3 bases from V and 7 from J, leaving 13 bases between them. This CDR3 comprises 13 residues. The sequencing here drew on CD4+ or CD8+ T cells sorted from blood, taken in a trial of the OX40 agonist ivuxolimab. The receptor was isolated from an adult with an advanced solid tumor such as melanoma, head and neck, liver or kidney cancer. The V call is TRBV11-3, the J call TRBJ2-7, with a tentative D call TRBD1 (5 bases). The CDR3 loop reads CASSFTGPGEQYF. The CDR3 nucleotides read TGTGCCAGCAGCTTTACAGGTCCTGGGGAGCAGTACTTC.